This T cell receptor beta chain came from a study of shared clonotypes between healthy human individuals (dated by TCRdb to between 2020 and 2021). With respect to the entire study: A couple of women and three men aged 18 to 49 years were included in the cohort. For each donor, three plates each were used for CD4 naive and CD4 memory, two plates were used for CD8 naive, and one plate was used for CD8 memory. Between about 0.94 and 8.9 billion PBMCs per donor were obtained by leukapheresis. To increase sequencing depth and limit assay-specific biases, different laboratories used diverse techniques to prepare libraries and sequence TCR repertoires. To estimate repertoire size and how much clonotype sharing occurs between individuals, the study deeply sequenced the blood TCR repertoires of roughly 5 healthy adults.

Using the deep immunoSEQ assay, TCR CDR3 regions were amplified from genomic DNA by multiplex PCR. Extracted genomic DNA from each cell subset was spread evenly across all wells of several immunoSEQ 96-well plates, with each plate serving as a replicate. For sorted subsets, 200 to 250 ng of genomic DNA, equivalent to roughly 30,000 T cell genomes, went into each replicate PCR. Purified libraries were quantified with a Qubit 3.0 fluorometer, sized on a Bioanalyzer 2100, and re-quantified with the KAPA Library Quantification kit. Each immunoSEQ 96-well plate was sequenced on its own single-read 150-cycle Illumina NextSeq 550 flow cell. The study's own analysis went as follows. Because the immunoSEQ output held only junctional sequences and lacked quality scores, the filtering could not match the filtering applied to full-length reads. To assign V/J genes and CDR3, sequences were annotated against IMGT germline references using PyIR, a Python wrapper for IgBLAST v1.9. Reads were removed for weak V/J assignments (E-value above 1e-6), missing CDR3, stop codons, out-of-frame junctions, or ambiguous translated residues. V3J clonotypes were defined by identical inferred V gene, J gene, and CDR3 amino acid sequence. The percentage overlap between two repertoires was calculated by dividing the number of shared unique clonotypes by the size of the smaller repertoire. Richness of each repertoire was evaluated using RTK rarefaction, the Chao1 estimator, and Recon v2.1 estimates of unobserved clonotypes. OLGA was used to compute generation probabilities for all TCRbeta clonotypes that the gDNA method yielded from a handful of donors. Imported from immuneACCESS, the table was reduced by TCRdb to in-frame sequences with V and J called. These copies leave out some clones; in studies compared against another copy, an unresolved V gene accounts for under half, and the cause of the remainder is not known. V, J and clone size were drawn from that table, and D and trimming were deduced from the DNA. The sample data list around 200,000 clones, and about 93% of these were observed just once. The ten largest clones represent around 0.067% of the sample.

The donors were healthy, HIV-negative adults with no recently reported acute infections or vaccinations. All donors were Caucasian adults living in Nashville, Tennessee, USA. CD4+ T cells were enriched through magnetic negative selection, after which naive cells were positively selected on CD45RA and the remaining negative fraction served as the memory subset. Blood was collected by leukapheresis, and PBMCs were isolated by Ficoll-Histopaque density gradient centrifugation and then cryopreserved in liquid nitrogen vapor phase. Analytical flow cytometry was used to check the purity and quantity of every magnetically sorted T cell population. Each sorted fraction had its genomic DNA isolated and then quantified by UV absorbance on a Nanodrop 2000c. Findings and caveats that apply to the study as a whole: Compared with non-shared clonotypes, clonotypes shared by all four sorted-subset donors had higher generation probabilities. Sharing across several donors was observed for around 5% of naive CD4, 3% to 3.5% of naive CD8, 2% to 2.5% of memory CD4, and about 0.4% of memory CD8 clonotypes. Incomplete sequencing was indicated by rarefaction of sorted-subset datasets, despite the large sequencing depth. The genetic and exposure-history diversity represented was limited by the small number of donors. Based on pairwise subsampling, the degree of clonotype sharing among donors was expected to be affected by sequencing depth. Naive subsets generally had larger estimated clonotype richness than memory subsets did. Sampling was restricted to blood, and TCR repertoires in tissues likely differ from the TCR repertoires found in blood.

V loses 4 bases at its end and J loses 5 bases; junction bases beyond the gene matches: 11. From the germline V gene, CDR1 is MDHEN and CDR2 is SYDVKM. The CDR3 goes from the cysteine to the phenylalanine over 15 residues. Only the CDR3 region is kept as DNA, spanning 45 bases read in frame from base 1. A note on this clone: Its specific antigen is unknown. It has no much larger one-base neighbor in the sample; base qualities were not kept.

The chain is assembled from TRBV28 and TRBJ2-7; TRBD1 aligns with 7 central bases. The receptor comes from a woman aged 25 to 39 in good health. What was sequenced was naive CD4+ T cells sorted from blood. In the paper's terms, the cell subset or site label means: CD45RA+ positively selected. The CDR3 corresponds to CASSSPNDRADEQYF. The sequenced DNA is TGTGCCAGCAGTTCACCGAACGACAGGGCGGACGAGCAGTACTTC.